In this sample, the clone carrying this T cell receptor beta chain turned up once. Measured with immunoSEQ multiplex PCR; TCRdb has only the in-frame clones, and not every one. The data hold around 320,000 clones, with 70% to 90% observed a single time. This specimen comes from a study of blood T cell repertoires in COVID-19. Study information: In each case, the material was cDNA or gDNA derived from T cells, B-cell-depleted T cells, or PBMCs.

The CDR3 runs to 13 residues. Germline V lookup: CDR1 MDHEN, CDR2 SYDVKM. V was shortened by 6 bases and J by 5 bases, with 13 bases between the two germline ends. The sequence came from a human donor in a cohort sampled during active COVID-19. Sequenced: peripheral blood. The V call is TRBV28, the J call TRBJ1-2, with D unresolved. The CDR3 region has the DNA TGTGCCAGCAGCCGCTTGGGCCAATATGGCTACACCTTC. As protein: CASSRLGQYGYTF.